This T cell receptor beta chain derives from a study of blood T cell repertoires in COVID-19. About the study: COVID-19 samples collected from the United States, Italy and Spain covered acute and convalescent phases. The analysed material was cDNA or gDNA that came from T cells, B-cell-depleted T cells, or PBMCs.

Per the authors' pipeline: Counts of nucleated cells, estimated from reference gene primer amplification, were obtained. Data came from immunoSEQ multiplex PCR; TCRdb stores just in-frame clones and leaves some out. That table gives V, J and clone size, and the DNA gave D and trimming. The sample consists of 180,000 or so clones, roughly 87% of them appearing once. This CDR3 has 15 amino acids. Germline loops: CDR1 LNHDA, CDR2 SQIVND (reference sequence). V lost 5 bases to trimming and J lost 1 base, with 14 bases between them. The chain has TRBV19 and TRBJ1-1; D remains ambiguous. The sample was peripheral blood. The TCR was taken from a woman in her fifties or sixties with acute or convalescent COVID-19. The CDR3 DNA sequence: TGTGCCAGTAGTTCAGACGACCGAGGGAACACTGAAGCTTTCTTT. Amino acid sequence: CASSSDDRGNTEAFF.